This T cell receptor beta chain derives from a study of neoadjuvant anti-PD-1 for oral cavity cancer. Measured with immunoSEQ multiplex PCR; TCRdb has only the in-frame clones, and not every one. The repertoire holds roughly 36,000 clones, with 38% as singletons. J was trimmed by 1 base and V by 1 base; bases with no gene match: 16. The CDR3 covers 21 residues. Germline V lookup: CDR1 KGHSH, CDR2 LQKENI. The time point denotes: after neoadjuvant nivolumab, at surgical resection. This receptor was taken from a person aged 40 to 85 with oral cavity squamous cell carcinoma. The rearrangement links TRBV18 to TRBJ2-6; 7 bases are shared with TRBD1. Sequences were derived from tumor tissue, sampled after nivolumab (anti-PD-1) treatment. In nucleotides, the CDR3 is TGTGCCAGCTCACCACGTTCGGTCCTCCGGGACAGTCCATCTGGGGCCAACGTCCTGACTTTC. As protein: CASSPRSVLRDSPSGANVLTF.